This T cell receptor (beta chain) was documented in a study of memory CD4+ T cells and cytomegalovirus serostatus. The method was immunoSEQ multiplex PCR; TCRdb's version includes in-frame clones alone and lacks a portion of them. The table lists 55,000 to 65,000 clones, 80% to 85% of them singletons. Comments on this clone: Its antigen is currently unknown.

The study, taken as a whole, reports: Of under 200 reported CMV TCRbeta sequences, roughly 67 were found in memory CD4+ repertoires. Repertoires predicted CMV serostatus with median bootstrapped AUC of roughly 0.95.

This CDR3 region has 17 residues. Trimming removed 0 bases from V and 4 bases from J, with 21 bases in between. Germline V gene data show CDR1 as GTSNPN and CDR2 as SVGIG (reference sequence). The sort gate was single viable CD3+CD4+CD8-CD45RO+ cells for memory CD4+ T cells. Sequencing input: memory CD4+ T cells from blood. The receptor comes from an adult in good health and CMV-seronegative. The chain combines TRBV30 with TRBJ1-2; a weak D match, TRBD1 (5 bases). The CDR3 here is CAWSVLSYQGYSYGYTF. The CDR3 coding sequence is TGTGCCTGGAGTGTACTATCTTACCAGGGTTATTCCTATGGCTACACCTTC.